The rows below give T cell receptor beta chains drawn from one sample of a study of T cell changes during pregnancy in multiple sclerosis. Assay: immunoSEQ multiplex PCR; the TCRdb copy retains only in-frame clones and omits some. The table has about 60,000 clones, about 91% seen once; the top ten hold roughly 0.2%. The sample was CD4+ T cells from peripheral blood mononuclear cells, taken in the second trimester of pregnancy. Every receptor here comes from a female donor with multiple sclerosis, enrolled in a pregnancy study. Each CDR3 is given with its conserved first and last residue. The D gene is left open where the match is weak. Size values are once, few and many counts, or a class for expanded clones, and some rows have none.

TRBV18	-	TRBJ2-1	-	TGTGCCAGCTCACAATTAGAATTAAATGAGCAGTTCTTC	CASSQLELNEQFF
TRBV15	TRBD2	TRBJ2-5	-	TGTGCCACCAGCAGGGAACTAGCGGGGGCCGTCGGAACCCAGTACTTC	CATSRELAGAVGTQYF
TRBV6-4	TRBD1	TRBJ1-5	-	TGTGCCAGCAGCAGGGACAGGGATCAGCCCCAGCATTTT	CASSRDRDQPQHF
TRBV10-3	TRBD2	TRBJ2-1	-	TGTGCCATCAGCCCCCAAGGGACTAGTAGGCGGAATTACAATGAGCAGTTCTTC	CAISPQGTSRRNYNEQFF
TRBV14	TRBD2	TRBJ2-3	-	TGTGCCAGCAGCTACTTTAGCGGGGGGGGCACAGATACGCAGTATTTT	CASSYFSGGGTDTQYF
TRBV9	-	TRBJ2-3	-	TGTGCCAGCAGCGTAGCAGTGGGAGGCACAGATACGCAGTATTTT	CASSVAVGGTDTQYF
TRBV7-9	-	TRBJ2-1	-	TGTGCCAGCAGCCTAGGCAGTCAAGCCTACAATGAGCAGTTCTTC	CASSLGSQAYNEQFF
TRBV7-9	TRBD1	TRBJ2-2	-	TGTGCCAGCAGCTCCAAACAGGGGAGGAACACCGGGGAGCTGTTTTTT	CASSSKQGRNTGELFF
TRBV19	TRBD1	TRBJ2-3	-	TGTGCCAGTAGTGCGTGGGACAGGGGCACAGATACGCAGTATTTT	CASSAWDRGTDTQYF
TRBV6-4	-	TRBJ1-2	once	TGTGCCAGCAGTGAGCAACCAGGGGCCGGGGGCTACACCTTC	CASSEQPGAGGYTF
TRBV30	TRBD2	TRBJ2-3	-	TGTGCCTGGACTAGCGGGCCCACAGATACGCAGTATTTT	CAWTSGPTDTQYF
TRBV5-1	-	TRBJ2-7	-	TGCGCCAGCGGGGACACCCGAGGGGGCTACGAGCAGTACTTC	CASGDTRGGYEQYF
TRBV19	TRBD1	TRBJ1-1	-	TGTGCCAGTAGTACAGACCCAGGGGGACGGACTGAAGCTTTCTTT	CASSTDPGGRTEAFF
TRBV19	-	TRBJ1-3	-	TGTGCCAGTAGCTTCAGGACAGCAACCGGAAACACCATATATTTT	CASSFRTATGNTIYF
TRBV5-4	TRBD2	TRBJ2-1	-	TGTGCCAGCAGCTTGGTTTCGCGGGGGGGGAGGAATGAGCAGTTCTTC	CASSLVSRGGRNEQFF
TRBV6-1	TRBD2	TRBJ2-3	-	TGTGCCAGCAGTGTATTTAGCGGGAGTGAGGGTGGTACGCAGTATTTT	CASSVFSGSEGGTQYF
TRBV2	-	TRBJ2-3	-	TGTGCCAGCAGTGTGGGGGGAGGTGGGGCAGATACGCAGTATTTT	CASSVGGGGADTQYF
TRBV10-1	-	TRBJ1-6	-	TGCGCCAGCAGCTCTGGGGGCAGGGCCTCGGCACCCCTCCACTTT	CASSSGGRASAPLHF
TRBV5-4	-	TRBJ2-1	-	TGTGCCAGCAGCCCCCGGACAGTCTCCTACAATGAGCAGTTCTTC	CASSPRTVSYNEQFF
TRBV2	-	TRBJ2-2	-	TGTGCCAGCATCGAGGGGGGGTTCGTCGGGGAGCTGTTTTTT	CASIEGGFVGELFF
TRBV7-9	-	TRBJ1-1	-	TGTGCCAGCAGCCTATCGACGGGTGAAGCTTTCTTT	CASSLSTGEAFF
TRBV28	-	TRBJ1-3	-	TGTGCCAGCAGCCTTCCTTCTGGAAACACCATATATTTT	CASSLPSGNTIYF
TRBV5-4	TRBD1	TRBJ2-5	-	TGTGCCAGCAGCACACGACAGGGCGGGGAGACCCAGTACTTC	CASSTRQGGETQYF
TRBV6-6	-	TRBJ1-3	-	TGTGCCAGCACCGACCCCGGAAACAGGGGAAACACCATATATTTT	CASTDPGNRGNTIYF
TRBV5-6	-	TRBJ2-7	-	TGTGCCAGCAGCTTGGGTATCTACGAGCAGTACTTC	CASSLGIYEQYF
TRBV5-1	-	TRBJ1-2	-	TGCGCCAGCAGCTTTGCCAGGGATTACTATGGCTACACCTTC	CASSFARDYYGYTF
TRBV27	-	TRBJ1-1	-	TGTGCCAGCAGTTCCGGGGGGAACACTGAAGCTTTCTTT	CASSSGGNTEAFF
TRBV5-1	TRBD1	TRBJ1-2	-	TGCGCCAGCAGCTTAAATCTACCGGGACAGAGAAGGACTAACTATGGCTACACCTTC	CASSLNLPGQRRTNYGYTF
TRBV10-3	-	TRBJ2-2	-	TGTGCCATCAGTGAGTGGGCAGGGGCCACCGGGGAGCTGTTTTTT	CAISEWAGATGELFF
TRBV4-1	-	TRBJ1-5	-	TGCGCCAGCAGCCTCGTTACGTGGGAGCAGCCCCAGCATTTT	CASSLVTWEQPQHF
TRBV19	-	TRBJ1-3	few	TGTGCCAGTAGCCCCCCCATCTCTGGAAACACCATATATTTT	CASSPPISGNTIYF
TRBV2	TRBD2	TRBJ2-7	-	TGTGCCAGCAGGGTCGTGCGGGGGGAGGAGTACTTC	CASRVVRGEEYF
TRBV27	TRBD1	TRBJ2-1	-	TGTGCCAGCAGGGCGGGACAGGGGGCTTCAAGCTCCTACAATGAGCAGTTCTTC	CASRAGQGASSSYNEQFF
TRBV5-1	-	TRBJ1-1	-	TGCGCCAGCAGCTTGGGGGGCGTACGGAACACTGAAGCTTTCTTT	CASSLGGVRNTEAFF
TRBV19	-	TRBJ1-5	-	TGTGCCAGTAGTAGGGGGCGCGATCAGCCCCAGCATTTT	CASSRGRDQPQHF
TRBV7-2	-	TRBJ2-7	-	TGTGCCAGCAGCCAGGGGTGGGGCAGGGGCTACGAGCAGTACTTC	CASSQGWGRGYEQYF
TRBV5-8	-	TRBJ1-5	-	TGTGCCAGCAGCTCGAGGTGGAAAAATAGCAATCAGCCCCAGCATTTT	CASSSRWKNSNQPQHF
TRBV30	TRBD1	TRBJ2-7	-	TGTGCCTGGAGTCGGGACAGGGCCTACGAGCAGTACTTC	CAWSRDRAYEQYF
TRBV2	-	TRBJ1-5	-	TGTGCCAGCAGTGATCAGGGGTCTGTTCAGCCCCAGCATTTT	CASSDQGSVQPQHF
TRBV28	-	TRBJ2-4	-	TGTGCCAGCAGTCGGGACACAAACATTCAGTACTTC	CASSRDTNIQYF
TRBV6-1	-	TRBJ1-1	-	TGTGCCAGCATTATTCAGGTGAACACTGAAGCTTTCTTT	CASIIQVNTEAFF
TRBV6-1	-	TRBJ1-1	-	TGTGCCAGCAGTGCAGGCAGGGACACTGAAGCTTTCTTT	CASSAGRDTEAFF
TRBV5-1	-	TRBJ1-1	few	TGCGCCAGCAGCCTAAGACTGGGAGGGATGGGGACTGAAGCTTTCTTT	CASSLRLGGMGTEAFF
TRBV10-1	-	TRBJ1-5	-	TGCGCCAGCAGTGAAATACGGAGGCCGAATCAGCCCCAGCATTTT	CASSEIRRPNQPQHF
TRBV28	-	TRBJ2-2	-	TGTGCCAGCAGTTTCGTCCTCAACACCGGGGAGCTGTTTTTT	CASSFVLNTGELFF
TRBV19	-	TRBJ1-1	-	TGTGCCAGTAGTATCCAGGGTCTCACTGAAGCTTTCTTT	CASSIQGLTEAFF
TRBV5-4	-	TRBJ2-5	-	TGTGCCAGCAGCCTGATGGGCAGTCAAGAGACCCAGTACTTC	CASSLMGSQETQYF
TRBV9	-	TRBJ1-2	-	TGTGCCAGCAGCCCACGGGTGGGCGCGGGGCGGGCGCGCTTC	CASSPRVGAGRARF
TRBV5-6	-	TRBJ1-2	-	TGTGCCAGCAGCTTGTATGGCCTGGATGGCTACACCTTC	CASSLYGLDGYTF
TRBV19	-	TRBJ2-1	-	TGTGCCAGTAGTACAGGAGGGTCCTACAATGAGCAGTTCTTC	CASSTGGSYNEQFF
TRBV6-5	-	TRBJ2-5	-	TGTGCCAGCTCACTAATACAGGGGGGGAAAGAGACCCAGTACTTC	CASSLIQGGKETQYF
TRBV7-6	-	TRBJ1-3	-	TGTGCCAGCAGCCAGGGAGGAAACACCATATATTTT	CASSQGGNTIYF
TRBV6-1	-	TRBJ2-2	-	TGTGCCAGCAGCGGCAGACAGTCCGGGGAGCTGTTTTTT	CASSGRQSGELFF
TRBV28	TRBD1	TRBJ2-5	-	TGTGCCAGCAGTGTAGGACAGGGGCAAGAGACCCAGTACTTC	CASSVGQGQETQYF
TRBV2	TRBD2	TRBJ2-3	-	TGTGCCAGCAGCCCGGGACTAGCAGCAGATACGCAGTATTTT	CASSPGLAADTQYF
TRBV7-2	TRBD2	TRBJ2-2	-	TGTGCCAGCAGCGTAGCGGGGGGTGTTAACACCGGGGAGCTGTTTTTT	CASSVAGGVNTGELFF
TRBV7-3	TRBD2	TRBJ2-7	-	TGTGCCAGCAGCGCCCCTATAGCGGGAGGGCCCCACGAGCAGTACTTC	CASSAPIAGGPHEQYF
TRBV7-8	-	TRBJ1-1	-	TGTGCCAGCAGCTTGGGGGGGGGACCGCACACTGAAGCTTTCTTT	CASSLGGGPHTEAFF
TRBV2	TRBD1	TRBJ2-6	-	TGTGCCAGCAGTGCGACAGGGGGCTCTGGGGCCAACGTCCTGACTTTC	CASSATGGSGANVLTF
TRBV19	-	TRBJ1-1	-	TGTGCCAGTAGTATCCAGGGGACTGAAGCTTTCTTT	CASSIQGTEAFF